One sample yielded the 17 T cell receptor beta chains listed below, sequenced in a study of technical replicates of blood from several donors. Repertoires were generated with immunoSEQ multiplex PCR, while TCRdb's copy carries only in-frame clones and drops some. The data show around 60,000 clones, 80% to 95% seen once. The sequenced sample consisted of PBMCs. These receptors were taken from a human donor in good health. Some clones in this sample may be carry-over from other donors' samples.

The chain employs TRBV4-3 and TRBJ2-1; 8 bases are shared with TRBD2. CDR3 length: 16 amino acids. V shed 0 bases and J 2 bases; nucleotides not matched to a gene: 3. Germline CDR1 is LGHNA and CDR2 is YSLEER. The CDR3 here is CASSQDGLAAYNEQFF. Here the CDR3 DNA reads TGCGCCAGCAGCCAAGATGGACTAGCAGCCTACAATGAGCAGTTCTTC.

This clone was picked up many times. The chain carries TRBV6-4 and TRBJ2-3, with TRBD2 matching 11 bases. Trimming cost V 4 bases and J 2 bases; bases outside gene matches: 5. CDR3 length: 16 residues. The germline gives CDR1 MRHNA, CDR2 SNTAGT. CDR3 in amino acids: CASSVGTSGHTDTQYF. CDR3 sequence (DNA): TGTGCCAGCAGTGTAGGGACTAGCGGCCACACAGATACGCAGTATTTT.

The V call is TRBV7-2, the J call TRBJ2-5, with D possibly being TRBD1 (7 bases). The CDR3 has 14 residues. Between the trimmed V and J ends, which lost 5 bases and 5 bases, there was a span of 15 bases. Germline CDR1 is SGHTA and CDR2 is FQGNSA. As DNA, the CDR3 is TGTGCCAGCAGCATCGGGACAGCGGGTGAGACCCAGTACTTC. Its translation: CASSIGTAGETQYF.

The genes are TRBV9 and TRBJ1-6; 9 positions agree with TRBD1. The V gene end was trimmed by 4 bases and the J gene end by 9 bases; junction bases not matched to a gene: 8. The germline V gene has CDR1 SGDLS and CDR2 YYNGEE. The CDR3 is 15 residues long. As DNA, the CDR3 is TGTGCCAGCAGCTCCGGGACAGGGTATGGTTCACCCCTCCACTTT. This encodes CASSSGTGYGSPLHF. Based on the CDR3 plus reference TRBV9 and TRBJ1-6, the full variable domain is DSGVTQTPKHLITATGQRVTLRCSPRSGDLSVYWYQQSLDQGLQFLIQYYNGEERAKGNILERFSAQQFPDLHSELNLSSLELGDSALYFCASSSGTGYGSPLHFGNGTRLTVT.

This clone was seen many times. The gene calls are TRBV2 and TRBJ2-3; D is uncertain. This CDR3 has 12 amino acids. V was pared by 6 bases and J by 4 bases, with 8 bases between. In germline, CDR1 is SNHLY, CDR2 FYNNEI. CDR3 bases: TGTGCCAGCAGCGCGCCCGCAGATACGCAGTATTTT. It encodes CASSAPADTQYF.

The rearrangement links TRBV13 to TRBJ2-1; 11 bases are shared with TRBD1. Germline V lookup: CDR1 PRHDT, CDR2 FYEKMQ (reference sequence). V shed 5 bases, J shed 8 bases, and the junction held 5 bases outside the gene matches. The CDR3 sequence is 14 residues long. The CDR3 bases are TGTGCCAGCAGCGGACGGACAGGGGGCGATGAGCAGTTCTTC. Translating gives CASSGRTGGDEQFF.

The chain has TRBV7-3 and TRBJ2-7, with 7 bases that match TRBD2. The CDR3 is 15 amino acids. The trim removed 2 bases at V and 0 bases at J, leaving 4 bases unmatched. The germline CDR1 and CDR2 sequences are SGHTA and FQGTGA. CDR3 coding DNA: TGTGCCAGCAGCTTATTGGGCGGGAGCTCCTACGAGCAGTACTTC. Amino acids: CASSLLGGSSYEQYF.

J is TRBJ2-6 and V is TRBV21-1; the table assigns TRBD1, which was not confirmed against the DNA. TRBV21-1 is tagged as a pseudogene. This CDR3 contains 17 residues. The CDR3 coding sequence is TGTGCCAGCAGCAATAAACAGGTTATCTCTGGGGCCAACGTCCTGACTTTC. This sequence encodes CASSNKQVISGANVLTF.

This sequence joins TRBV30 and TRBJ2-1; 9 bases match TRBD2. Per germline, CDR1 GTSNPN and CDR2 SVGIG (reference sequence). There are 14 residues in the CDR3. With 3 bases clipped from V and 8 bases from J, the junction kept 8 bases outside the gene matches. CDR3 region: CAWSPLAGADEQFF. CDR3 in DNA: TGTGCCTGGAGCCCACTAGCGGGTGCTGATGAGCAGTTCTTC.

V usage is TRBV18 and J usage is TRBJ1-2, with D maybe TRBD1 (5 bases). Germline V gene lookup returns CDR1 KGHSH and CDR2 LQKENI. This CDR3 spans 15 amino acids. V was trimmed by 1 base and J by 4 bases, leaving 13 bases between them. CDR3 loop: CASSPQSGQPYGYTF. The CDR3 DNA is TGTGCCAGCTCACCACAGTCAGGACAACCCTATGGCTACACCTTC.

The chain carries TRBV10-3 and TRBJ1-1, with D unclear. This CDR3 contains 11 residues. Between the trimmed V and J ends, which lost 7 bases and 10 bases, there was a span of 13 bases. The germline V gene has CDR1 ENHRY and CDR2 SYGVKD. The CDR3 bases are TGTGCCATCACCACTGAGGGTGCAGCTTTCTTT. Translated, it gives CAITTEGAAFF.

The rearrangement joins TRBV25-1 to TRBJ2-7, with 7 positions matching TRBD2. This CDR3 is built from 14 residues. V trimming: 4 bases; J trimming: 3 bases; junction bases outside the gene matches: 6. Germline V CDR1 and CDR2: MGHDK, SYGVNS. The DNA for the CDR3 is TGTGCCAGCAGTGGCGCGGGAGCCATCTACGAGCAGTACTTC. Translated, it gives CASSGAGAIYEQYF.

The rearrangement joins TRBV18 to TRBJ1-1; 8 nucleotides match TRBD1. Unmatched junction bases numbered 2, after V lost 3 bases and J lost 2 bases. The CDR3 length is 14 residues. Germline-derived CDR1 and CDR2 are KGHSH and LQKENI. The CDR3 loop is CASSPGQVNTEAFF. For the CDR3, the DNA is TGTGCCAGCTCACCGGGACAGGTAAACACTGAAGCTTTCTTT.

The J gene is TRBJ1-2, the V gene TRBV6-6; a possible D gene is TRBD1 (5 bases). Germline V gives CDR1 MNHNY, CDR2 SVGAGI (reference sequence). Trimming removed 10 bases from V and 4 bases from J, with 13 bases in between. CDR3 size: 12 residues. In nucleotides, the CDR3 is TGTGCCATAGGCCGGGGGGGCTATGGCTACACCTTC. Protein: CAIGRGGYGYTF.

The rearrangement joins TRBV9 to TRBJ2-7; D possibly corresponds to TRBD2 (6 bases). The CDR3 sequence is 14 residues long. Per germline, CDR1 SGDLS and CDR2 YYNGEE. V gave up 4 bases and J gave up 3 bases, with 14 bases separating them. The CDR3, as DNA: TGTGCCAGCAGCCCCACCGGGACTTACTACGAGCAGTACTTC. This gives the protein CASSPTGTYYEQYF.

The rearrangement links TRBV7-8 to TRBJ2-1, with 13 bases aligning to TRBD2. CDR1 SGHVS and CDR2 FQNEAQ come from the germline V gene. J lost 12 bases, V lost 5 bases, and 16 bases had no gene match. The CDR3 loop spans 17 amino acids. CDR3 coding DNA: TGTGCCAGCAGCGAACGAATAGGACTAGCGGGGGACAAGGGGCAGTTCTTC. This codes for CASSERIGLAGDKGQFF.

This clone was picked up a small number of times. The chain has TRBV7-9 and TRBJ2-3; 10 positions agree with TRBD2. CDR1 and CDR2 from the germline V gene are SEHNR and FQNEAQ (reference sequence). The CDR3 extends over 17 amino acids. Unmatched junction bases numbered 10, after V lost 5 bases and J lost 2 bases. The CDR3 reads CASSRTATSGYTDTQYF. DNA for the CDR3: TGTGCCAGCAGCCGCACCGCGACTAGCGGGTACACAGATACGCAGTATTTT.